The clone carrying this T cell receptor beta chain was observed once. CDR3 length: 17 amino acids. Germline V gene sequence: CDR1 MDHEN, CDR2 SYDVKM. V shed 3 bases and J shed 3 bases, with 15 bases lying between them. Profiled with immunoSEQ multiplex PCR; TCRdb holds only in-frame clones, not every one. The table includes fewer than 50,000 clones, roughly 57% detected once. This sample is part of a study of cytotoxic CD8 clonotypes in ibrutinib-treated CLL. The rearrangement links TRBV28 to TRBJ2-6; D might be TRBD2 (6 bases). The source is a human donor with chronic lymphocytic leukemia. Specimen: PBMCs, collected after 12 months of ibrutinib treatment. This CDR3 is CASSLRQGGYGANVLTF. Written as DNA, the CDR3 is TGTGCCAGCAGTTTGAGGCAGGGAGGTTATGGGGCCAACGTCCTGACTTTC.